The clone carrying this T cell receptor (beta chain) was detected a few times. The germline gene is not matched at one end of the junction; a read error may be the cause. The data stem from a study of T cells in Graves' hyperthyroidism and ophthalmopathy. TCR beta CDR3 regions were amplified from RNA transcripts. With the HTBI primer set, the TCR CDR3 went through a first round of RT-PCR. TCRdb redid the calling of the multiplex PCR reads with MiXCR, one entry per CDR3 protein. This sample has about 380,000 distinct CDR3 sequences, with more than 11% found just once. CDR3 length: 17 amino acids. The V gene's germline CDR1 is LGHDT and CDR2 YNNKEL (reference sequence).

The chain has TRBV3-1 and TRBJ2-5; 13 bases align to TRBD2. The sequence was obtained from a woman aged 55-70 years with Graves' hyperthyroidism. Material for sequencing was blood. The CDR3 DNA follows: TGTGCCAGCAGCCAAGGCGGACTAGCGGGAGCGGGGGAGACCCGGTACTTC. This sequence encodes CASSQGGLAGAGETRYF.